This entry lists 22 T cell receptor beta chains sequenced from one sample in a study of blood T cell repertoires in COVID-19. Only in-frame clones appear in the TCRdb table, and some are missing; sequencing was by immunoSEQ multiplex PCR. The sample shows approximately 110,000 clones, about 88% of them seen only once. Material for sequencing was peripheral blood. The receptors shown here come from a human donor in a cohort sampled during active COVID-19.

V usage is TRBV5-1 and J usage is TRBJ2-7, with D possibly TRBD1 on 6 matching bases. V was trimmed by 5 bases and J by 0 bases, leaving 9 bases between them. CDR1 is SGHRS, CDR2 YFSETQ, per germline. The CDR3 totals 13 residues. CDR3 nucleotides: TGCGCCAGCAGGACGACAGGCTCCTACGAGCAGTACTTC. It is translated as CASRTTGSYEQYF. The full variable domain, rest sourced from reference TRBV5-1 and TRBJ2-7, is KAGVTQTPRYLIKTRGQQVTLSCSPISGHRSVSWYQQTPGQGLQFLFEYFSETQRNKGNFPGRFSGRQFSNSRSEMNVSTLELGDSALYLCASRTTGSYEQYFGPGTRLTVT.

CDR3 coding DNA: TGTGCCAGCTCACCACCGTCGGGACTAGCGTACACAGATACGCAGTATTTT. Translation: CASSPPSGLAYTDTQYF. This chain connects TRBV18 to TRBJ2-3; 10 positions agree with TRBD2. CDR3 size: 17 residues. V lost 0 bases and J lost 2; bases outside the gene matches: 5. Per germline, CDR1 KGHSH and CDR2 LQKENI.

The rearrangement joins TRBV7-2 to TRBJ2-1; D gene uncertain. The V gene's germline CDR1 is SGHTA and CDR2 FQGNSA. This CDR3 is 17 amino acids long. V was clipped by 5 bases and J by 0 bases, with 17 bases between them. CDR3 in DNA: TGTGCCAGCAGCCCCAGTTACAGTCTGGTCTCCTACAATGAGCAGTTCTTC. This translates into CASSPSYSLVSYNEQFF.

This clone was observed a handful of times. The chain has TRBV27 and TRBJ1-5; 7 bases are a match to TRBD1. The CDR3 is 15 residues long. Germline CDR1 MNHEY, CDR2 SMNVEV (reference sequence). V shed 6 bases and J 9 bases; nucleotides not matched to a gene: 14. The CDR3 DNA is TGTGCCAGCAGCCCCGGGACAGTCCCGACGGTGCCCCAGCATTTT. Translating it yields CASSPGTVPTVPQHF.

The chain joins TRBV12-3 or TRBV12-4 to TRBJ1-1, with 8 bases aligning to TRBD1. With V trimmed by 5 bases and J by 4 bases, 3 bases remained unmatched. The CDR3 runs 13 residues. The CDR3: CASSTGGSTEAFF. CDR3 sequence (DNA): TGTGCCAGCAGTACAGGGGGTAGCACTGAAGCTTTCTTT.

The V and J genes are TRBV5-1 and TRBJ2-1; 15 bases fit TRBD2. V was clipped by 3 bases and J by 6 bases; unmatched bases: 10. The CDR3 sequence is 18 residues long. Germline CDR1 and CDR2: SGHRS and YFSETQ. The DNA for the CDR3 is TGCGCCAGCAGCTCCCAAGGACTAGCGGGAGGGCCGGGCAATGAGCAGTTCTTC. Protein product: CASSSQGLAGGPGNEQFF.

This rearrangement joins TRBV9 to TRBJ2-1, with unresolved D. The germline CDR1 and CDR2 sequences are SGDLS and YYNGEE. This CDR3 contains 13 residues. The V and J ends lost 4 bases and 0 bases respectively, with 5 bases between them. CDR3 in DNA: TGTGCCAGCAGCCCTAGCTCCTACAATGAGCAGTTCTTC. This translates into CASSPSSYNEQFF.

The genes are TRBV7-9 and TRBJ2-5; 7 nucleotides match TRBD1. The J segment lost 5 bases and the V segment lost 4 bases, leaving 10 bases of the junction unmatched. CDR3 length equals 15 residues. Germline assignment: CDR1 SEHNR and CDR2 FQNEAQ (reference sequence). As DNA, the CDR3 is TGTGCCAGCAGCTCTGGGACAGCGCCTCGCGAGACCCAGTACTTC. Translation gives CASSSGTAPRETQYF.

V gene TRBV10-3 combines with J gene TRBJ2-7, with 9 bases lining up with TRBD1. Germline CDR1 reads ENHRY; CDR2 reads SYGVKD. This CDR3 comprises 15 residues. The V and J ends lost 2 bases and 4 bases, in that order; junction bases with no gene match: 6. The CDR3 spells CAISERGQGSYEQYF. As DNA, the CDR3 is TGTGCCATCAGTGAGCGGGGACAGGGTAGTTACGAGCAGTACTTC.

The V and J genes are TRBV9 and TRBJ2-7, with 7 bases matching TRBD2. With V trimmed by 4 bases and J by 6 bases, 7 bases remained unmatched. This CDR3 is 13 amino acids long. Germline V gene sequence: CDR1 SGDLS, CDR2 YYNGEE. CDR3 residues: CASSPSIAGEQYF. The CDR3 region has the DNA TGTGCCAGCAGCCCCTCCATAGCGGGCGAGCAGTACTTC.

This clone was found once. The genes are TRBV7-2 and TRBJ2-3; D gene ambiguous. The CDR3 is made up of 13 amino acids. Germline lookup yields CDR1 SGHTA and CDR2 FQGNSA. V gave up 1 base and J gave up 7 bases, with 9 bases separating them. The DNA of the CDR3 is TGTGCCAGCAGCTTAGTGTCTAGAAATACGCAGTATTTT. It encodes CASSLVSRNTQYF.

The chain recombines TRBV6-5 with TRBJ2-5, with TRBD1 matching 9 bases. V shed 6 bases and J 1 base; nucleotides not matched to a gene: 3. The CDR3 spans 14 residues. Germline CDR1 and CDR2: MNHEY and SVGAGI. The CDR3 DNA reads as TGTGCCAGCAGGCGGACAGGGGCCCAAGAGACCCAGTACTTC. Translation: CASRRTGAQETQYF.

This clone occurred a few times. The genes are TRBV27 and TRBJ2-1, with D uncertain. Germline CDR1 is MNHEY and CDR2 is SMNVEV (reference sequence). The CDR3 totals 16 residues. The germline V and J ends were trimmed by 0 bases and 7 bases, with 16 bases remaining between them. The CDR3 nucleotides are TGTGCCAGCAGTTTATCTGACTCAATCAGAAATAATGAGCAGTTCTTC. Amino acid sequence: CASSLSDSIRNNEQFF.

In nucleotides, the CDR3 is TGTGCCAGCAGTTCGGTGCGGGAGGCTTTCTTT. As protein: CASSSVREAFF. The V and J genes are TRBV6-5 and TRBJ1-1, with D hard to call. The V and J ends lost 4 bases and 11 bases respectively, with 11 bases between them. This CDR3 has 11 amino acids. Germline V gene data show CDR1 as MNHEY and CDR2 as SVGAGI.

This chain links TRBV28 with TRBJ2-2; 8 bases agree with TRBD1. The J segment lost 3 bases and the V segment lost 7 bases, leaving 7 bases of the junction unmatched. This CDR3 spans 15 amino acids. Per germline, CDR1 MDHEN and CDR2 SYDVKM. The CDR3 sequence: CASKPGGVDTGELFF. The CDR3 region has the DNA TGTGCCAGCAAACCAGGGGGCGTAGACACCGGGGAGCTGTTTTTT. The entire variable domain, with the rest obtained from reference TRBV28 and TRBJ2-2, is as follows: DVKVTQSSRYLVKRTGEKVFLECVQDMDHENMFWYRQDPGLGLRLIYFSYDVKMKEKGDIPEGYSVSREKKERFSLILESASTNQTSMYLCASKPGGVDTGELFFGEGSRLTVL.

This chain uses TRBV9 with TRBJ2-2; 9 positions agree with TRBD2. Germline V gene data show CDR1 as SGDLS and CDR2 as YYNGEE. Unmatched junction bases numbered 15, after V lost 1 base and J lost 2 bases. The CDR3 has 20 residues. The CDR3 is CASSVNGGGVEKRNTGELFF. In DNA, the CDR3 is TGTGCCAGCAGCGTAAATGGCGGGGGGGTCGAAAAACGAAACACCGGGGAGCTGTTTTTT.

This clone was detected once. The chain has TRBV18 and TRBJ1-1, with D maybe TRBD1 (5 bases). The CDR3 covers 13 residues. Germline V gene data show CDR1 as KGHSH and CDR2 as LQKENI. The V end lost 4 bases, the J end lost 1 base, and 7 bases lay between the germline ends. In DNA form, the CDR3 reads TGTGCCAGCTCACAGGACAAGAACACTGAAGCTTTCTTT. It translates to CASSQDKNTEAFF.

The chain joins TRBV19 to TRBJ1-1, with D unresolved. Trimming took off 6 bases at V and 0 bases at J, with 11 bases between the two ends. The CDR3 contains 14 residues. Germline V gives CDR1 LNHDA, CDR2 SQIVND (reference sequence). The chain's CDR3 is CASSHREMNTEAFF. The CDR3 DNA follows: TGTGCCAGTAGCCATCGGGAAATGAACACTGAAGCTTTCTTT.

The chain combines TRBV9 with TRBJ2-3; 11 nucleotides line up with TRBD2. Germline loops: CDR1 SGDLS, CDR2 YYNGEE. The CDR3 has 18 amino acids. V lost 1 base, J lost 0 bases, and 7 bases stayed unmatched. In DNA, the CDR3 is TGTGCCAGCAGCGTAACTAGCGGGAGTTCCGCTAGCACAGATACGCAGTATTTT. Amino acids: CASSVTSGSSASTDTQYF.

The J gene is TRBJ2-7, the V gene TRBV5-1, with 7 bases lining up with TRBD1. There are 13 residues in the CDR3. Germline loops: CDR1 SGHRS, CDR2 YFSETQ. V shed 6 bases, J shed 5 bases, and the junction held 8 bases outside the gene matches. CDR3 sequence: CASTRTGANEQYF. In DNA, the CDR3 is TGCGCCAGCACCCGGACAGGAGCCAACGAGCAGTACTTC.

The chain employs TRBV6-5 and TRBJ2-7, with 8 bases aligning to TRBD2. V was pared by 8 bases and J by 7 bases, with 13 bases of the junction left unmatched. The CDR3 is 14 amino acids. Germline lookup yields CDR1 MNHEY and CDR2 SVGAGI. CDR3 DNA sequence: TGTGCCAGCCTAACACGGGGGGGACCCTGGGAGCAGTACTTC. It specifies CASLTRGGPWEQYF.

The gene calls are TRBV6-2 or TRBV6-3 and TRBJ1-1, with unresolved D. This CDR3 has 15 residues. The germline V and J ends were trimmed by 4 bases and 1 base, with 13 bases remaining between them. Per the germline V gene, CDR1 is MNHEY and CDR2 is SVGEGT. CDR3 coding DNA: TGTGCCAGCAGTTCCTCCCGTGCAGGGAACACTGAAGCTTTCTTT. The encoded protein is CASSSSRAGNTEAFF.